This T cell receptor beta chain originates from a study of blood T cell repertoires in COVID-19. Study in general: Samples came from the United States, Italy and Spain, spanning acute and convalescent COVID-19. Nucleic acid was either cDNA or gDNA, and it came from T cells, B-cell-depleted T cells, or PBMCs.

Per the study methods: It was from reference gene primer amplification that nucleated cell counts were estimated. TCRdb keeps only in-frame clones here, not all; method: immunoSEQ multiplex PCR. The DNA gave D and trimming, while V, J and clone size come from that table. The data hold about 440,000 clones, with around 89% observed a single time. From germline, CDR1 is MNHEY and CDR2 SVGAGI. CDR3 length: 15 amino acids. The J segment lost 2 bases and the V segment lost 8 bases, leaving 5 bases of the junction unmatched. Sequenced: peripheral blood. The sequence was obtained from a young woman with acute or convalescent COVID-19. The rearrangement uses TRBV6-5 and TRBJ2-6; 8 bases align to TRBD1. The CDR3 DNA reads as TGTGCCAGCCTAACAGGGGGGACTGGGGCCAACGTCCTGACTTTC. It yields the protein CASLTGGTGANVLTF.